The T cell receptor (beta chain) described here comes from a study of monozygotic twins with cystic fibrosis. Study-wide results and limits: Monozygotic CF twin pairs shared significantly more nucleotide-identical clonotypes than unrelated CF individuals did. In 13 of 16 pairs, V gene usage was closest to the co-twin's.

Trimming removed 5 bases at V and 4 bases at J, with 8 bases between. The CDR3 spans 11 residues. Germline V gene sequence: CDR1 GTSNPN, CDR2 SVGIG (reference sequence). Assay: immunoSEQ multiplex PCR; the TCRdb copy retains only in-frame clones and omits some. The table lists over 30,000 clones, 85% to 95% of them singletons, with around 0.19% in the top ten. A remark on this clone: Its antigen remains unknown.

This receptor was taken from a boy under 10 years old with cystic fibrosis. Sequencing was carried out using blood. The genes are TRBV30 and TRBJ1-2; possible D gene TRBD1, 6 bases. The CDR3 coding sequence is TGTGCCTGGGACAGGACCTATGGCTACACCTTC. Its protein product is CAWDRTYGYTF.